This T cell receptor (beta chain) was profiled in a study of shared clonotypes between healthy human individuals. The CDR3 contains 15 residues. Germline CDR1 and CDR2: MDHEN and SYDVKM. After removal of 2 bases from V and 4 bases from J, the junction contained 3 bases not matched to a gene. Some clones are missing from TCRdb's copy, which holds only in-frame ones; the method was immunoSEQ multiplex PCR. Here the sample spans over a million clones, 75% to 80% being singletons. Sequenced: memory CD4+ T cells from PBMCs. The subset is: CD45RA-negative fraction. The source of this sequence is a man between 18 and 35 years old in good health. Some clones in this sample may be carry-over from other donors' samples. V usage is TRBV28 and J usage is TRBJ1-2, with TRBD1 matching over 11 bases. The CDR3 region is CASSLGQGAGYGYTF. The CDR3, as DNA: TGTGCCAGCAGTTTAGGACAGGGGGCCGGCTATGGCTACACCTTC.